The sequence of this T cell receptor (beta chain) was determined in a study of T cells in Graves' hyperthyroidism and ophthalmopathy. In the study overall: It was at initial diagnosis, before any treatment, that peripheral blood was collected.

From germline, CDR1 is MDHEN and CDR2 SYDVKM. J lost 5 bases, V lost 3 bases, and 7 bases had no gene match. The CDR3 has 14 amino acids. Amplification of TCR beta CDR3 regions used RNA as the template. With the HTBI primer set, the TCR CDR3 went through a first round of RT-PCR. TCRdb reprocessed the multiplex PCR reads with MiXCR, giving one entry per CDR3 protein. The sample contains fewer than 300,000 distinct CDR3 sequences, 25% to 30% of which appear only once. Study observations and caveats: A model built on 13 V-J features separated ophthalmopathy from stable hyperthyroidism.

This clonotype showed up many times. Its antigen is undetermined. This sequence was found in a man in his forties with Graves' hyperthyroidism that later progressed to Graves' ophthalmopathy. The specimen was blood. This rearrangement joins TRBV28 to TRBJ2-7, with 7 bases that match TRBD1. The CDR3 region is CASSFLDRTDEQYF. CDR3 in DNA: TGTGCCAGCAGTTTCTTGGACAGGACCGACGAGCAGTACTTC.